This entry lists 28 T cell receptor beta chains sequenced from one sample in a study of Ad26.COV2.S vaccination and SARS-CoV-2 variants. Sequenced by immunoSEQ multiplex PCR; TCRdb stores in-frame clones only, minus some. Counted here are almost 400,000 clones, about 91% occurring once; the ten biggest clones make up approximately 1.9%. As to treatment: about 20 received Ad26.COV2.S at low or high dose, single or two shots; five or six received placebo; per-sample allocation not given. Day 63 following the first vaccine or placebo injection was when the samples were taken. Specimen: peripheral blood, collected in a trial of Ad26.COV2.S vaccine versus placebo. These receptors were collected from a person between 18 and 65 years old who received the Ad26.COV2.S COVID-19 vaccine or a placebo.

The chain couples TRBV5-6 to TRBJ2-1; TRBD1 might be the D (6 bases). Germline loops: CDR1 SGHDT, CDR2 YYEEEE. CDR3 length equals 14 residues. The V and J ends lost 0 bases and 7 bases respectively, with 11 bases between them. The CDR3 is CASSLAGTRNEQFF. The CDR3 DNA is TGTGCCAGCAGCTTGGCCGGGACAAGGAATGAGCAGTTCTTC.

The chain has TRBV7-3 and TRBJ2-6; no clear D gene. The CDR3 sequence is 14 residues long. The V end lost 2 bases, the J end lost 2 bases, and 4 bases lay between the germline ends. Germline V CDR1 and CDR2: SGHTA, FQGTGA. The CDR3 protein is CASSLGPGANVLTF. The CDR3 DNA reads TGTGCCAGCAGCTTAGGCCCTGGGGCCAACGTCCTGACTTTC.

This clone showed up just once. The chain recombines TRBV7-9 with TRBJ2-3; D is undetermined. CDR1 is SEHNR and CDR2 is FQNEAQ in the germline V gene (reference sequence). This CDR3 spans 12 amino acids. The V and J ends lost 5 bases and 6 bases respectively, with 9 bases between them. CDR3 DNA: TGTGCCAGCAGCCTCGATTTGGATACGCAGTATTTT. This encodes CASSLDLDTQYF.

The chain couples TRBV7-8 to TRBJ2-4; 12 nucleotides match TRBD2. Looked up from germline, CDR1 is SGHVS and CDR2 is FQNEAQ. V trimming: 6 bases; J trimming: 4 bases; junction bases outside the gene matches: 7. The CDR3 covers 16 residues. DNA for the CDR3: TGTGCCAGCAGGGCCGCTAGCGGGAGGGGGAAAAACATTCAGTACTTC. This gives the protein CASRAASGRGKNIQYF. Full variable domain (remainder filled in from reference TRBV7-8 and TRBJ2-4): GAGVSQSPRYKVAKRGQDVALRCDPISGHVSLFWYQQALGQGPEFLTYFQNEAQLDKSGLPSDRFFAERPEGSVSTLKIQRTQQEDSAVYLCASRAASGRGKNIQYFGAGTRLSVL.

The chain links TRBV5-1 to TRBJ2-4; 9 bases fit TRBD1. This CDR3 contains 17 residues. With 4 bases clipped from V and 3 bases from J, the junction kept 11 bases outside the gene matches. The germline gives CDR1 SGHRS, CDR2 YFSETQ. CDR3 DNA: TGCGCCAGCAGCAATGGACAGGGGAGAATAGGCAAAAACATTCAGTACTTC. This encodes CASSNGQGRIGKNIQYF.

This clone was seen only once. J is TRBJ1-6 and V is TRBV5-4, with D possibly TRBD1 on 5 matching bases. The length of the CDR3 is 16 residues. The germline gives CDR1 SGHNT, CDR2 YYREEE (reference sequence). Between the trimmed V and J ends, which lost 4 bases and 8 bases, there was a span of 19 bases. The chain's CDR3 is CASSPRPGTTDSPLHF. DNA of the CDR3: TGTGCCAGCAGCCCTAGGCCCGGGACCACGGATTCACCCCTCCACTTT.

The chain couples TRBV30 to TRBJ1-1; TRBD1 is a possible D gene (5 bases). Germline V gene data show CDR1 as GTSNPN and CDR2 as SVGIG (reference sequence). CDR3 size: 13 residues. Trimming cost V 3 bases and J 0 bases, with 8 bases left between them. The CDR3 nucleotides are TGTGCCTGGAGAGGGACTTTGAACACTGAAGCTTTCTTT. This gives the protein CAWRGTLNTEAFF.

J is TRBJ2-2 and V is TRBV11-3; D is unresolved. Germline CDR1 SGHNT, CDR2 YENEEA. CDR3 length: 13 amino acids. Trimming took 1 base from V and 5 from J, leaving 5 bases between them. This CDR3 is CASSLAETGELFF. In nucleotides, the CDR3 is TGTGCCAGCAGCTTAGCAGAGACCGGGGAGCTGTTTTTT.

V and J are TRBV6-6 and TRBJ2-7; tentative D call: TRBD2 (6 bases). The germline CDR1 and CDR2 sequences are MNHNY and SVGAGI (reference sequence). With 7 bases removed from V and 2 bases from J, the gap between germline ends came to 15 bases. The CDR3 totals 14 residues. DNA of the CDR3: TGTGCCAGCATCGCTCTAGCGCGTACCTACGAGCAGTACTTC. Translating it yields CASIALARTYEQYF.

The V gene is TRBV3-1 (or the pseudogene TRBV3-2), the J gene TRBJ2-2, with 10 bases lining up with TRBD1. The trim removed 4 bases at V and 1 base at J, leaving 3 bases unmatched. The CDR3 is 16 residues long. Germline-derived CDR1 and CDR2 are LGHDT and YNNKEL (reference sequence). CDR3 residues: CASSPDRGRNTGELFF. The DNA of the CDR3 is TGTGCCAGCAGCCCCGACAGGGGGCGGAACACCGGGGAGCTGTTTTTT.

The rearrangement joins TRBV6-5 to TRBJ1-1; unclear D gene. The CDR3 totals 13 residues. The germline V gene encodes CDR1 MNHEY and CDR2 SVGAGI. Deletions cut 6 bases from V and 5 bases from J, with 13 bases between. CDR3 sequence (DNA): TGTGCCAGCAGCCGGGTGAGGTCGACTGAAGCTTTCTTT. It yields the protein CASSRVRSTEAFF.

The chain recombines TRBV4-1 with TRBJ2-7; D may be TRBD1 or TRBD2 (5 bases each). The germline V and J ends were trimmed by 5 bases and 8 bases, with 25 bases remaining between them. The germline gives CDR1 MGHRA, CDR2 YSYEKL. This CDR3 has 16 amino acids. This CDR3 is CASSGHLGTLSPKQYF. DNA for the CDR3: TGCGCCAGCAGCGGACACTTGGGGACCCTATCCCCTAAGCAGTACTTC.

The chain joins TRBV7-8 to TRBJ1-5, with D hard to call. Germline V CDR1 and CDR2: SGHVS, FQNEAQ. This CDR3 is built from 15 residues. V was shortened by 3 bases and J by 4 bases, with 13 bases between the two germline ends. The CDR3 loop is CASSLVAGGNQPQHF. In DNA form, the CDR3 reads TGTGCCAGCAGCTTGGTAGCAGGTGGAAATCAGCCCCAGCATTTT. Full variable domain (missing parts from reference TRBV7-8 and TRBJ1-5): GAGVSQSPRYKVAKRGQDVALRCDPISGHVSLFWYQQALGQGPEFLTYFQNEAQLDKSGLPSDRFFAERPEGSVSTLKIQRTQQEDSAVYLCASSLVAGGNQPQHFGDGTRLSIL.

This clone has just one count. The chain couples TRBV18 to TRBJ2-5, with TRBD1 matching 8 bases. After removal of 0 bases from V and 5 bases from J, the junction contained 5 bases not matched to a gene. Germline V gene data show CDR1 as KGHSH and CDR2 as LQKENI. The CDR3 has 15 amino acids. The CDR3 sequence: CASSPPTGAWETQYF. DNA of the CDR3: TGTGCCAGCTCACCACCGACAGGGGCATGGGAGACCCAGTACTTC.

The genes are TRBV6-1 and TRBJ2-5; D is unclear. CDR3 length: 15 amino acids. Trimming cost V 2 bases and J 4 bases, with 14 bases left between them. The germline V gene encodes CDR1 MNHNS and CDR2 SASEGT. CDR3 sequence reads: CASSEPRRRRETQYF. In DNA form, the CDR3 reads TGTGCCAGCAGTGAACCCCGTCGTAGGAGAGAGACCCAGTACTTC.

The DNA for the CDR3 is TGTGCCAGCAGCCAAGAAGGTTCGGCTAGCGGGATCTTCTACGAGCAGTACTTC. It specifies CASSQEGSASGIFYEQYF. The J gene is TRBJ2-7, the V gene TRBV3-1 (or the pseudogene TRBV3-2), with TRBD2 matching over 9 bases. With 0 bases clipped from V and 3 bases from J, the junction kept 12 bases outside the gene matches. The germline CDR1 and CDR2 sequences are LGHDT and YNNKEL (reference sequence). This CDR3 is 18 amino acids long.

The chain has TRBV9 and TRBJ2-2; D unresolved. The germline V gene has CDR1 SGDLS and CDR2 YYNGEE. The CDR3 extends over 14 amino acids. With 0 bases removed from V and 3 bases from J, the gap between germline ends came to 6 bases. CDR3 loop: CASSVVGYTGELFF. CDR3 DNA sequence: TGTGCCAGCAGCGTAGTAGGGTACACCGGGGAGCTGTTTTTT.

The V and J genes are TRBV19 and TRBJ2-7, with 8 positions matching TRBD1. V gave up 5 bases and J gave up 6 bases; unmatched junction bases: 6. The CDR3 spans 13 residues. Germline V lookup: CDR1 LNHDA, CDR2 SQIVND (reference sequence). The CDR3 sequence: CASSPGQEGEQYF. DNA for the CDR3: TGTGCCAGTAGTCCGGGACAGGAGGGCGAGCAGTACTTC.

CDR3 sequence: CASSEALSNTGELFF. CDR3 coding DNA: TGTGCCAGCAGCGAGGCCCTATCGAACACCGGGGAGCTGTTTTTT. V gene TRBV9 combines with J gene TRBJ2-2; unclear D gene. The CDR3 loop spans 15 amino acids. The ends were cut back, 3 bases at V and 0 bases at J, with 9 bases in the middle. Germline CDR1 and CDR2: SGDLS and YYNGEE.

This chain links TRBV7-8 with TRBJ1-1, with D unresolved. The V end was cut by 2 bases, the J end by 1 base, with 5 bases between. This CDR3 is built from 13 residues. The V gene's germline CDR1 is SGHVS and CDR2 FQNEAQ. CDR3 protein: CASSLRGNTEAFF. DNA of the CDR3: TGTGCCAGCAGCTTAAGAGGGAACACTGAAGCTTTCTTT.

The genes are TRBV5-6 and TRBJ1-3; no firm D call. Germline loops: CDR1 SGHDT, CDR2 YYEEEE. The V gene lost 0 bases and the J gene lost 0 bases, with 4 bases spanning the gap. The CDR3 covers 14 residues. The CDR3 bases are TGTGCCAGCAGCTTGGACATCTCTGGAAACACCATATATTTT. Encoded protein: CASSLDISGNTIYF.

J is TRBJ1-5 and V is TRBV3-1 (or the pseudogene TRBV3-2), with D uncertain. The V end was cut by 4 bases, the J end by 5 bases, with 12 bases between. The CDR3 covers 14 residues. CDR1 LGHDT and CDR2 YNNKEL come from the germline V gene (reference sequence). The CDR3 is CASSRQVRDQPQHF. In DNA form, the CDR3 reads TGTGCCAGCAGCCGCCAGGTAAGGGATCAGCCCCAGCATTTT.

The rearrangement uses TRBV6-5 and TRBJ2-2, with D possibly TRBD2 on 6 matching bases. Germline V gene data show CDR1 as MNHEY and CDR2 as SVGAGI. The CDR3 sequence is 13 residues long. Trimming removed 10 bases at V and 2 bases at J, with 11 bases between. The CDR3 loop reads CATRLVNTGELFF. CDR3 in DNA: TGTGCCACCAGACTAGTAAACACCGGGGAGCTGTTTTTT.

The J gene is TRBJ2-1, the V gene TRBV9; possible D gene TRBD2, 5 bases. Germline V gene sequence: CDR1 SGDLS, CDR2 YYNGEE. V lost 7 bases to trimming and J lost 5 bases, with 7 bases between them. The CDR3 has 11 amino acids. The DNA of the CDR3 is TGTGCCAGCGGGAGTAACAATGAGCAGTTCTTC. Its translation: CASGSNNEQFF. The whole variable domain, filled in from reference TRBV9 and TRBJ2-1, reads DSGVTQTPKHLITATGQRVTLRCSPRSGDLSVYWYQQSLDQGLQFLIQYYNGEERAKGNILERFSAQQFPDLHSELNLSSLELGDSALYFCASGSNNEQFFGPGTRLTVL.

The J gene is TRBJ2-1, the V gene TRBV6-2 or TRBV6-3, with TRBD2 identical over 11 bases. The junction had 9 bases not matched to a gene; V was cut back by 2 bases and J by 0 bases. The V gene's germline CDR1 is MNHEY and CDR2 SVGEGT. The CDR3 consists of 19 residues. This CDR3 reads CASSYPLAGGSSSYNEQFF. Written as DNA, the CDR3 is TGTGCCAGCAGTTACCCCCTAGCGGGAGGTTCCAGCTCCTACAATGAGCAGTTCTTC.

The J gene is TRBJ1-1, the V gene TRBV5-5; a weak D match, TRBD1 (5 bases). V shed 0 bases and J shed 1 base, with 10 bases lying between them. The CDR3 extends over 15 amino acids. The germline CDR1 and CDR2 sequences are SGHKS and YYEKEE (reference sequence). CDR3 coding DNA: TGTGCCAGCAGCTTGGGGGGGACGGGGAACACTGAAGCTTTCTTT. Protein: CASSLGGTGNTEAFF.

CDR3 sequence (DNA): TGTGCCAGCAGCCACCGGATAGCGGGAACCGGGGAGCTGTTTTTT. Translating it yields CASSHRIAGTGELFF. V usage is TRBV5-4 and J usage is TRBJ2-2, with 8 bases lining up with TRBD2. The J segment lost 5 bases and the V segment lost 4 bases, leaving 7 bases of the junction unmatched. The CDR3 extends over 15 amino acids. The V gene's germline CDR1 is SGHNT and CDR2 YYREEE (reference sequence).

J is TRBJ2-1 and V is TRBV7-2; no definite D call. The CDR3 spans 13 residues. Looked up from germline, CDR1 is SGHTA and CDR2 is FQGNSA. V lost 0 bases and J lost 10, with 10 bases in between. CDR3 amino acids: CASSLAPRREQFF. The CDR3 bases are TGTGCCAGCAGCTTAGCCCCTAGGCGCGAGCAGTTCTTC.